The sequence of this TCR beta chain was determined in a study of chemoradiotherapy in HPV16-positive cancers. Study as a whole: Functional T-cell assays on a couple of HPV16-positive patients' cells defined candidate HPV-specific clones and common TCR motifs.

Comment on this clone: The antigen remains undetermined.

This CDR3 spans 16 amino acids. CDR1 SGHTA and CDR2 FQGNSA come from the germline V gene. V lost 1 base and J lost 3; bases outside the gene matches: 3. Study findings and constraints: During treatment, candidate HPV-specific clones and E7-related motifs expanded in tumor.

Assay used: immunoSEQ multiplex PCR; TCRdb lists only in-frame clones, some missing. The sample includes around 8,800 clones, around 74% seen only once; the top ten take roughly two fifths. The sample consisted of tumor tissue, taken from a patient who underwent chemoradiotherapy. The chain recombines TRBV7-2 with TRBJ2-7, with 13 nucleotides matching TRBD2. The TCR originated in a human donor with HPV-associated anogenital cancer. The CDR3 DNA reads as TGTGCCAGCAGCTTAGATAGGACTAGCGGGAGCTACGAGCAGTACTTC. Its protein product is CASSLDRTSGSYEQYF.